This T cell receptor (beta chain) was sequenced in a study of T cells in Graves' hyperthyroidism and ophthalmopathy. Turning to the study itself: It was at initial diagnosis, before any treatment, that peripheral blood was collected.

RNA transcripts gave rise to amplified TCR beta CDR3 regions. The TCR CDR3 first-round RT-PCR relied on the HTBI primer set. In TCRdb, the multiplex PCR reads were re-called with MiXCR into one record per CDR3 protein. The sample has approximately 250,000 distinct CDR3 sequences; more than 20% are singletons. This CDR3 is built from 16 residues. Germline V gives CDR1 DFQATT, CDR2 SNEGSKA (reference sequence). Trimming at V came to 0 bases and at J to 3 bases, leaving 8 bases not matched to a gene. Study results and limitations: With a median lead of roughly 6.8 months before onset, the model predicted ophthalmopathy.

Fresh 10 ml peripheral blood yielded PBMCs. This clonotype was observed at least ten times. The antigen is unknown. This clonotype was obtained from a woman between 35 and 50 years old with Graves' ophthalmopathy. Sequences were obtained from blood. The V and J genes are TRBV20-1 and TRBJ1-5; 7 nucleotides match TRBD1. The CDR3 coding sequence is TGCAGTGCTAGAGATCTTAGAGGGGGCTTCAATCAGCCCCAGCATTTT. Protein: CSARDLRGGFNQPQHF.